The rows below give T cell receptor beta chains drawn from one sample of a study of blood T cell repertoires in COVID-19. Generated by immunoSEQ multiplex PCR, the TCRdb table keeps only in-frame clones and is missing some. The sample lists 84,000 or so clones, approximately 75% occurring once. The sample taken for sequencing was peripheral blood. Receptor source: a human donor in a cohort sampled during active COVID-19. The CDR3 runs from the conserved cysteine through the conserved F or W. Fields, in order: J gene, V gene, clone size, D gene, CDR3 protein, CDR3 DNA. A D gene is named only where the DNA matches it firmly. Rows may omit the clone size; those that give it use once, few, many or a size class.

TRBJ2-1,TRBV7-2,.,.,CASSPRGLYNEQFF,TGTGCCAGCAGCCCCCGCGGCCTATACAATGAGCAGTTCTTC
TRBJ2-5,TRBV7-7,once,.,CASSLRGLAETQYF,TGTGCTAGCAGCTTACGGGGACTGGCGGAGACCCAGTACTTC
TRBJ1-1,TRBV9,once,TRBD1,CASSVGTGVLGTEAFF,TGTGCCAGCAGCGTAGGGACAGGGGTATTGGGCACTGAAGCTTTCTTT
TRBJ1-1,TRBV12-3/TRBV12-4,.,TRBD1,CASRPQGGTEAFF,TGTGCCAGCAGACCACAGGGGGGCACTGAAGCTTTCTTT
TRBJ2-1,TRBV6-5,.,.,CASAGLLYNEQFF,TGTGCCAGCGCCGGACTGCTATACAATGAGCAGTTCTTC
TRBJ2-1,TRBV27,once,.,CASSFRGSSYNEQFF,TGTGCCAGCAGTTTTAGAGGGAGCTCCTACAATGAGCAGTTCTTC
TRBJ2-7,TRBV10-3,.,TRBD2,CAVGTSGGAYEQYF,TGTGCCGTGGGGACTAGCGGGGGGGCCTACGAGCAGTACTTC
TRBJ1-4,TRBV21-1,once,.,CASSKVSQGRGTNEKLFF,TGTGCCAGCAGCAAAGTAAGCCAGGGGAGGGGAACTAATGAAAAACTGTTTTTT
TRBJ1-1,TRBV27,once,TRBD1,CASSPPQGAGAFF,TGTGCCAGCAGTCCCCCCCAGGGGGCTGGAGCTTTCTTT
TRBJ1-1,TRBV5-1,.,.,CASSLGGSAMNTEAFF,TGCGCCAGCAGCTTGGGAGGGTCTGCTATGAACACTGAAGCTTTCTTT
TRBJ2-7,TRBV19,.,.,CASSSRTGKSYEQYF,TGTGCCAGTAGTTCCCGGACCGGGAAATCCTACGAGCAGTACTTC